A selection of T cell receptor beta chains follows, all from one sample in a study of radiotherapy plus CTLA-4 blockade in lung cancer. The repertoire was sequenced with immunoSEQ multiplex PCR; TCRdb's copy has only in-frame clones and lacks some. This sample yields 95,000 to 150,000 clones, of which about 87% are seen a single time; under 8% belongs to the top ten. This specimen was peripheral blood, taken from a patient treated with radiotherapy plus ipilimumab. Every receptor here comes from a human donor with non-small cell lung cancer that progressed on radiotherapy plus ipilimumab. CDR3s include the opening cysteine and the closing phenylalanine or tryptophan. The D gene is left open where the match is weak. For some rows the clone size is stated as once, few or many, or as a class when expanded; others skip it.

V gene	D gene	J gene	CDR3 length	clone size	CDR3 DNA	CDR3 protein
TRBV27	TRBD2	TRBJ2-1	14	-	TGTGCCAGCAGTGCTAGCGGATCCTACAATGAGCAGTTCTTC	CASSASGSYNEQFF
TRBV29-1	-	TRBJ2-3	12	-	TGCAGCGTTGATTTCGTCCCAGATACGCAGTATTTT	CSVDFVPDTQYF
TRBV19	-	TRBJ2-3	17	-	TGTGCCAGTAGTATAGAGGAGGGGTTCCCAGTCACAGATACGCAGTATTTT	CASSIEEGFPVTDTQYF
TRBV11-3	-	TRBJ1-1	17	-	TGTGCCAGCAGCCCGCGGGCTTCAGGGTCAGGGAACACTGAAGCTTTCTTT	CASSPRASGSGNTEAFF
TRBV4-1	TRBD1	TRBJ2-7	13	once	TGCGCCAGCGGACAGGGGCCATCCTACGAGCAGTACTTC	CASGQGPSYEQYF
TRBV7-9	-	TRBJ1-1	14	few	TGTGCCAGCAGCCACGGACTCTCAGTCACTGAAGCTTTCTTT	CASSHGLSVTEAFF
TRBV29-1	-	TRBJ2-3	15	-	TGCAGCGTTGAAGATAGGAACAGGGCCACAGATACGCAGTATTTT	CSVEDRNRATDTQYF
TRBV15	-	TRBJ2-5	13	-	TGTGCCACCAGCAGGGGGAGAAGGGAGACCCAGTACTTC	CATSRGRRETQYF
TRBV18	TRBD1	TRBJ1-3	16	few	TGTGCCAGCTCTCAGGGGGCGACCGACTCTGGAAACACCATATATTTT	CASSQGATDSGNTIYF
TRBV7-3	-	TRBJ2-1	13	few	TGTGCCAGCAGCCGTGACTCCCACAATGAGCAGTTCTTC	CASSRDSHNEQFF
TRBV2	-	TRBJ2-1	12	-	TGTGCCAGCAGGGACCCCTTTGATGAGCAGTTCTTC	CASRDPFDEQFF
TRBV5-8	-	TRBJ2-5	14	-	TGTGCCAGCAACCCGGGGAACAAACAAGAGACCCAGTACTTC	CASNPGNKQETQYF
TRBV15	TRBD1	TRBJ2-7	14	-	TGTGCCACCAGCAGTCCGGGACAGGCCTACGAGCAGTACTTC	CATSSPGQAYEQYF
TRBV18	TRBD1	TRBJ2-7	18	-	TGTGCCAGCTCAGCCAGAGACAGGGGGATCAGGGGCTCCTACGAGCAGTACTTC	CASSARDRGIRGSYEQYF
TRBV5-1	TRBD2	TRBJ2-3	13	-	TGCGCCAGCCGCGGGGGTTACACAGATACGCAGTATTTT	CASRGGYTDTQYF
TRBV5-1	-	TRBJ2-7	13	once	TGCGCCAGCAGCTTGGACGACTCCTACGAGCAGTACTTC	CASSLDDSYEQYF
TRBV5-6	-	TRBJ2-1	15	-	TGTGCCAGCAGCCTTGCGGGTAGCTCCTACAATGAGCAGTTCTTC	CASSLAGSSYNEQFF
TRBV10-1	TRBD1	TRBJ2-7	13	-	TGCGCCAGCAGTAGGGACAGCAGCTACGAGCAGTACTTC	CASSRDSSYEQYF
TRBV5-6	TRBD2	TRBJ2-3	16	-	TGTGCCAGCAGCTTTAAGGGCGGGAGGGCCCAGGATACGCAGTATTTT	CASSFKGGRAQDTQYF
TRBV19	TRBD2	TRBJ2-1	15	-	TGTGCCAGTATAACGACTAGCGGGAGCCACAATGAGCAGTTCTTC	CASITTSGSHNEQFF
TRBV5-1	TRBD2	TRBJ2-7	18	-	TGCGCCAGCAGCTGGGACACCACCGGGACTAGCGGGGGCTACGAGCAGTACTTC	CASSWDTTGTSGGYEQYF
TRBV2	TRBD1	TRBJ1-2	13	-	TGTGCCAGCAGTATGACAGGGGGAGATGGCTACACCTTC	CASSMTGGDGYTF
TRBV2	-	TRBJ1-2	13	-	TGTGCCAGCAGTGAAGAGGGTACGGCTGGCCACACCTTC	CASSEEGTAGHTF
TRBV6-6	-	TRBJ1-3	15	-	TGTGCCAGCAGTTACTCGACAGACTCTGGAAACACCATATATTTT	CASSYSTDSGNTIYF
TRBV5-1	-	TRBJ2-7	14	-	TGCGCCAGCAGCTTGGAAGGGGGCTCCTACGAGCAGTACTTC	CASSLEGGSYEQYF
TRBV5-8	-	TRBJ1-3	14	-	TGTGCCAGCAGCCAGCCCCGCTCTGGAAACACCATATATTTT	CASSQPRSGNTIYF
TRBV6-1	-	TRBJ2-3	15	-	TGTGCCAGCAGTGAACAATCAGGCGCTCCCGGCACGCAGTATTTT	CASSEQSGAPGTQYF
TRBV4-2	TRBD2	TRBJ2-1	18	-	TGTGCCAGCACCCAGAGAGCACTAGCGGGACGGGAAACCAATGAGCAGTTCTTC	CASTQRALAGRETNEQFF